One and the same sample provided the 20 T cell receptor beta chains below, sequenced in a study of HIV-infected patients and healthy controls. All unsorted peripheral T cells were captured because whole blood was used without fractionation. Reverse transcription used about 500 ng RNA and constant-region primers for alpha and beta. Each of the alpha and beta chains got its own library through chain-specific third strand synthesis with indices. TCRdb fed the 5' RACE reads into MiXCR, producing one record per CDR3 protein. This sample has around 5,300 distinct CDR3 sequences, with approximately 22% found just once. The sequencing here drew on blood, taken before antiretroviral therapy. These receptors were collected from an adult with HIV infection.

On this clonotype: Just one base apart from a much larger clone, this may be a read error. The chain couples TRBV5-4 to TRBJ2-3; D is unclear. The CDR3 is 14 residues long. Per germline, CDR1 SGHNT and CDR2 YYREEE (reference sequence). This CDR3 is CASSFGESADTQSF. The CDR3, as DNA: TGTGCCAGCAGCTTTGGGGAATCCGCGGATACGCAGTCTTTT.

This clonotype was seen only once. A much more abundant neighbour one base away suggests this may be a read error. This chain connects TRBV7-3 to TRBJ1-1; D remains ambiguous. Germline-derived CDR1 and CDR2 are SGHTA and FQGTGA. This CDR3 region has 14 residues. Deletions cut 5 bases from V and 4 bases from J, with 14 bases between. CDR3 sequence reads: CASSLSTWGTEAFF. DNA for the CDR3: TGTGCCAGCAGCCTCTCTACATGGGGCACTGAAGCTTTCTTT.

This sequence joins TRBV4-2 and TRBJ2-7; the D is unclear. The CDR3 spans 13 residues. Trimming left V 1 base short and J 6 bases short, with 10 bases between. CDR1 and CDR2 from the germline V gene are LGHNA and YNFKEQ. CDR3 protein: CASSQASQAEQYF. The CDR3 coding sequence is TGTGCCAGCAGCCAAGCGAGTCAGGCCGAGCAGTACTTC.

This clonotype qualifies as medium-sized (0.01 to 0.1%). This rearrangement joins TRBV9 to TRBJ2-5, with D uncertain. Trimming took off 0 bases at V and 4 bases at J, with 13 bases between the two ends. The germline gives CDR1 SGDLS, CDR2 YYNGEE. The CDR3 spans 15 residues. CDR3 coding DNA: TGTGCCAGCAGCGTAGATGGCGGCATGAGAGAGACCCAGTACTTC. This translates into CASSVDGGMRETQYF.

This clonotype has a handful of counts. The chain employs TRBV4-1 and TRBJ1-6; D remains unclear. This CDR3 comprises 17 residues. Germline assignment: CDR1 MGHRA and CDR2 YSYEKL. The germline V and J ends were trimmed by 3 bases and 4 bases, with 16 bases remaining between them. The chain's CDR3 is CASSHRRAAPYNSPLHF. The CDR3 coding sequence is TGCGCCAGCAGCCACCGACGGGCAGCCCCTTATAATTCACCCCTCCACTTT.

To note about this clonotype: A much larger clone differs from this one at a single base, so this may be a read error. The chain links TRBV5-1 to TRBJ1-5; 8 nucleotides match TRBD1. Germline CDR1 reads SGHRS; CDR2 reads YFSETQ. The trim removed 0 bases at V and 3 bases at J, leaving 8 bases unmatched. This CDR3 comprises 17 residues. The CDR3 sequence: CASSLDVTGDLNQPQHF. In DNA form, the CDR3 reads TGCGCCAGCAGCTTGGATGTGACAGGGGACCTCAATCAGCCCCAGCATTTT.

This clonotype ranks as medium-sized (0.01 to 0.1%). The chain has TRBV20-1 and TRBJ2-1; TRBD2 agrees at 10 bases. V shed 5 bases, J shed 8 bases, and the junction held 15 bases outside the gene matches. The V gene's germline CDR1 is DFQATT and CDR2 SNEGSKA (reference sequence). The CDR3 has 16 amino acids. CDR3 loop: CSAVSGGTYWYYEQFF. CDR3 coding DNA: TGCAGTGCTGTTAGCGGGGGGACATACTGGTACTATGAGCAGTTCTTC.

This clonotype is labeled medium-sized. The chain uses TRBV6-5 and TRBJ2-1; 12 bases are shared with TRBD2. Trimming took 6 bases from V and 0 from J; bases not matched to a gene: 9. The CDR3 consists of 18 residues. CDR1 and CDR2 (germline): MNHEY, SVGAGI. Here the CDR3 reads CASSRRLAGVSSYNEQFF. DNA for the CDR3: TGTGCCAGCAGCCGGAGACTAGCGGGGGTTAGCTCCTACAATGAGCAGTTCTTC.

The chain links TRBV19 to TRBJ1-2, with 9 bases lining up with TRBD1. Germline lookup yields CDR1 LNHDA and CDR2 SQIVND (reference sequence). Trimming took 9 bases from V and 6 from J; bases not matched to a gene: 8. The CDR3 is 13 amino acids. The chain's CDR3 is CASRKDRGHGYTF. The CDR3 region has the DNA TGTGCCAGCCGAAAGGACAGGGGCCATGGCTACACCTTC.

In nucleotides, the CDR3 is TGTGCCAGCAGTCCCAGCGACTCCCGTGGGGGAGATACGCAGTATTTT. Protein sequence: CASSPSDSRGGDTQYF. The chain uses TRBV28 and TRBJ2-3; possibly TRBD1 or TRBD2 for D (5 bases each). Trimming took 5 bases from V and 5 from J, leaving 20 bases between them. The length of the CDR3 is 16 residues. CDR1 is MDHEN, CDR2 SYDVKM, per germline.

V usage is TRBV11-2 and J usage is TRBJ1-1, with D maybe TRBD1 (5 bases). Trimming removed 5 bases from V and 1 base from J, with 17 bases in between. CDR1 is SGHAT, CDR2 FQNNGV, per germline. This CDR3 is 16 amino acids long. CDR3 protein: CASSHPFRAGNTEAFF. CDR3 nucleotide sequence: TGTGCCAGCAGCCACCCTTTCAGGGCAGGGAACACTGAAGCTTTCTTT.

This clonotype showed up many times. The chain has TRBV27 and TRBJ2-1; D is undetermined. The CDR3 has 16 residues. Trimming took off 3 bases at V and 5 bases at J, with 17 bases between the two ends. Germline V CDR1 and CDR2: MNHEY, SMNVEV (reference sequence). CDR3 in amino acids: CASSFREAPPDNEQFF. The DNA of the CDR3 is TGTGCCAGCAGTTTCCGAGAGGCACCCCCGGACAATGAGCAGTTCTTC.

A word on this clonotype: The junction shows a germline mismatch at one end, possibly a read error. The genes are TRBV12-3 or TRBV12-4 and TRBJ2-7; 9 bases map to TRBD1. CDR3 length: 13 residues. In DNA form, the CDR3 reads TGTGACAGCAGTTTATGGGACAGGGACGAGCAGTACTTC. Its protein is CDSSLWDRDEQYF.

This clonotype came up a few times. The CDR3 loop reads CASSLTAGVSGNTIYF. CDR3 nucleotide sequence: TGTGCCAGCAGCCTCACGGCTGGGGTCTCTGGAAACACCATATATTTT. The V and J genes are TRBV7-9 and TRBJ1-3; D remains unclear. The CDR3 totals 16 residues. V gave up 5 bases and J gave up 0 bases, with 14 bases separating them. Germline-derived CDR1 and CDR2 are SEHNR and FQNEAQ (reference sequence). Looking up the rest from reference TRBV7-9 and TRBJ1-3 gives the full variable domain: DTGVSQNPRHKITKRGQNVTFRCDPISEHNRLYWYRQTLGQGPEFLTYFQNEAQLEKSRLLSDRFSAERPKGSFSTLEIQRTEQGDSAMYLCASSLTAGVSGNTIYFGEGSWLTVV.

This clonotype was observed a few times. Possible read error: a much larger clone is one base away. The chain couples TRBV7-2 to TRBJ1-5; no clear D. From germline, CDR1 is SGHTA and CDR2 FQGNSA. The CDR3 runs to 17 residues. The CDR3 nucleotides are TGTGCCAGCAGCCACAAGGACCCCCTGAGTAGCAATCAGCCCAAGCATTTT. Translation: CASSHKDPLSSNQPKHF.

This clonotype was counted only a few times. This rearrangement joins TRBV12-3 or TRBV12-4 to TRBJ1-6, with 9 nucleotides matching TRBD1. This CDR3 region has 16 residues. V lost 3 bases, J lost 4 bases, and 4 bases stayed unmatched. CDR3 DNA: TGTGCCAGCAGTTTGGGGACAGGGAGGTATAATTCACCCCTCCACTTT. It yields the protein CASSLGTGRYNSPLHF.

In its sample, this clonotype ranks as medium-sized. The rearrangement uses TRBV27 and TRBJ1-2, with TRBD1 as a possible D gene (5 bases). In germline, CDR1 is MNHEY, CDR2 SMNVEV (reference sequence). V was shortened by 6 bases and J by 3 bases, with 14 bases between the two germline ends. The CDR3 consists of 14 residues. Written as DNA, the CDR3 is TGTGCCAGCAGCCCACAGGAGTCCGACTATGGCTACACCTTC. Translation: CASSPQESDYGYTF.

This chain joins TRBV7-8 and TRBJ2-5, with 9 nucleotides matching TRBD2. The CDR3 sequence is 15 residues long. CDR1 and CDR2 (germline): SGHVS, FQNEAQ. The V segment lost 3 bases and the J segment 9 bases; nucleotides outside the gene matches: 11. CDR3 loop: CASSFPAGGLPAQYF. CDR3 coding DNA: TGTGCCAGCAGCTTCCCAGCGGGGGGCCTACCCGCCCAGTACTTC.

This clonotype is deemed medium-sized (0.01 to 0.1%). Written as DNA, the CDR3 is TGTGCCAGCAGCCAAGGGGACCCGATCCTTCTCCTTAGGGAAAAACTGTTTTTT. Translated, it gives CASSQGDPILLLREKLFF. V and J are TRBV3-1 and TRBJ1-4; tentatively, D is TRBD1 (5 bases). This CDR3 has 18 residues. The germline CDR1 and CDR2 sequences are LGHDT and YNNKEL (reference sequence). The V end lost 1 base, the J end lost 8 bases, and 23 bases lay between the germline ends.

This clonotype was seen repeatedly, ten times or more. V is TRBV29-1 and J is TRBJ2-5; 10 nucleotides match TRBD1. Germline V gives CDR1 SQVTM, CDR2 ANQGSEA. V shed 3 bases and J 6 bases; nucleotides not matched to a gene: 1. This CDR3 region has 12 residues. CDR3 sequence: CSVEGQGKTQYF. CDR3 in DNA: TGCAGCGTTGAGGGACAGGGGAAGACCCAGTACTTC.